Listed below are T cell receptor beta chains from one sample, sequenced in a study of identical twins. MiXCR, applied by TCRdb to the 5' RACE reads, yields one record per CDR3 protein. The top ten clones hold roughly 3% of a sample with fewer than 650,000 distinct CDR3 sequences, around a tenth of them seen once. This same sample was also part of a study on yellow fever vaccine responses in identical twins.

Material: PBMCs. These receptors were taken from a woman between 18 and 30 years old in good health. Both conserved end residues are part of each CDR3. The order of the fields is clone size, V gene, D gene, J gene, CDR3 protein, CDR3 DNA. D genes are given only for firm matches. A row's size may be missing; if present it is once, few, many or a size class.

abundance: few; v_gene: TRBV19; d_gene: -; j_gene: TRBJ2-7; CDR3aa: CASSVTGISEQYF; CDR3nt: TGTGCCAGTAGTGTGACAGGTATCTCCGAGCAGTACTTC
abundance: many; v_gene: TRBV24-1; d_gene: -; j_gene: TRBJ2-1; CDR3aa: CATLGPAGERSNNEQFF; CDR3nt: TGTGCCACACTTGGACCCGCCGGGGAGCGTTCCAACAATGAGCAGTTCTTC
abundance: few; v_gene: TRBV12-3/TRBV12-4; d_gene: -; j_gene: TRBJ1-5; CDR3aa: CASGGGGKSNQPQHF; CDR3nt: TGTGCCAGCGGAGGGGGGGGCAAGAGCAATCAGCCCCAGCATTTT
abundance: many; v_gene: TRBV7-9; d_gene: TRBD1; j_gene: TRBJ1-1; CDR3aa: CASSPGTGSTEAFF; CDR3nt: TGTGCCAGCAGTCCCGGGACAGGGAGTACTGAAGCTTTCTTT
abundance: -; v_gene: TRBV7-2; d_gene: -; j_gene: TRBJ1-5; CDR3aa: CASSRGWSQPQHF; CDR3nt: TGTGCCAGCAGCCGTGGGTGGAGTCAGCCCCAGCATTTT
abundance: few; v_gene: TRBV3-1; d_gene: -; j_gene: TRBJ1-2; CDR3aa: CASSQDEYGYTF; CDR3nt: TGTGCCAGCAGCCAAGACGAATACGGTTACACCTTC
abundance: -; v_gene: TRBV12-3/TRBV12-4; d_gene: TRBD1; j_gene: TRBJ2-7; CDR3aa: CASSSAPDRSYEQYF; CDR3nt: TGTGCCAGCAGCTCGGCGCCGGACAGGTCCTACGAGCAGTACTTC
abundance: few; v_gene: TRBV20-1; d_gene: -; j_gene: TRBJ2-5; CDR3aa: CSARGRQGSETQYF; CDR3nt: TGCAGTGCTAGAGGCAGGCAGGGATCGGAGACCCAGTACTTC
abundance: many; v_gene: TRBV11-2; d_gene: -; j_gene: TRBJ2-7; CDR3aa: CASSLGASFEQYF; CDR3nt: TGTGCCAGCAGCTTAGGAGCTAGCTTCGAGCAGTACTTC
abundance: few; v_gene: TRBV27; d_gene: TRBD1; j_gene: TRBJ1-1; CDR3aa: CASSDRVGTEAFF; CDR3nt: TGTGCCAGCAGTGACAGGGTTGGCACTGAAGCTTTCTTT
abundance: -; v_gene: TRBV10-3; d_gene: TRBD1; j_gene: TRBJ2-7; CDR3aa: CAISELGTGGYEQYF; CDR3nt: TGTGCCATCAGTGAATTAGGGACAGGGGGCTACGAGCAGTACTTC
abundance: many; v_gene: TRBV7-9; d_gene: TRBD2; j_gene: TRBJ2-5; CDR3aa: CASSLALRGRAQETQYF; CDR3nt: TGTGCCAGCAGCTTAGCTCTTCGCGGGAGGGCCCAAGAGACCCAGTACTTC
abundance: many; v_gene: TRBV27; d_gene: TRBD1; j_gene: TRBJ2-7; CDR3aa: CASSLSLQQGQQYF; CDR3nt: TGTGCCAGCAGTTTATCCCTCCAACAGGGGCAGCAGTACTTC
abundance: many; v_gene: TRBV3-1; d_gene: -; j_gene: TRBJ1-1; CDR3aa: CASSQDGDTEAFF; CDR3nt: TGTGCCAGCAGCCAAGACGGGGACACTGAAGCTTTCTTT
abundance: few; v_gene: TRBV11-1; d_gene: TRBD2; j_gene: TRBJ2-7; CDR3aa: CASSSLGTSGVRQGEQYF; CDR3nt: TGTGCCAGCAGCTCACTCGGGACTAGCGGGGTCCGTCAGGGCGAGCAGTACTTC
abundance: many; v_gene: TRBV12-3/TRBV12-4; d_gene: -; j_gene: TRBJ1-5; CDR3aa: CASSVGQISNQPQHF; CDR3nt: TGTGCCAGCTCCGTCGGACAGATTAGCAATCAGCCCCAGCATTTT
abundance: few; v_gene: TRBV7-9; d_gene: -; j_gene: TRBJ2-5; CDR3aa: CASSPPGKGEETQYF; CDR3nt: TGTGCCAGCAGCCCTCCTGGGAAGGGGGAAGAGACCCAGTACTTC
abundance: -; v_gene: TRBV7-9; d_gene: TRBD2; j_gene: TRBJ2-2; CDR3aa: CASSFPLAENTGELFF; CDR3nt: TGTGCCAGCAGCTTCCCGCTAGCGGAAAACACCGGGGAGCTGTTTTTT
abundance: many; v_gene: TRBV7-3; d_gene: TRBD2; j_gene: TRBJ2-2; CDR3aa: CASSLSGGNTGELFF; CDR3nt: TGTGCCAGCAGCTTATCGGGGGGTAACACCGGGGAGCTGTTTTTT